This T cell receptor beta chain was identified in a study of T-cell reconstitution after alpha-beta-depleted transplantation in children. Unmatched junction bases numbered 4, after V lost 6 bases and J lost 3 bases. CDR1 and CDR2 (germline): SQVTM, ANQGSEA. The CDR3 extends over 14 amino acids. Preparation of the TCRbeta library was carried out with unique molecular identifiers. TCRdb passed the PCR reads through MiXCR, listing each CDR3 protein once. The sample has hundreds of thousands of distinct CDR3 sequences; around a sixth are singletons. Regarding the study as a whole: Several hundred expanded graft clones reportedly supplied alpha-beta T cells about two months after transplant.

Turning to this clonotype: Its antigen is currently unknown.

The sequences come from PBMCs, mostly from graft donor cells, collected 360 days after TCRalphabeta/CD19-depleted stem cell transplant. This TCR was recovered from a male patient aged 2 to 10 who had a stem cell transplant for acute lymphoblastic leukemia, so the T cells may come from the graft donor. The chain links TRBV29-1 to TRBJ1-5; TRBD1 matches 11 bases. CDR3 in DNA: TGCAGCGTGGTGGGACAGGGGGACAATCAGCCCCAGCATTTT. Translation gives CSVVGQGDNQPQHF.